This T cell receptor (beta chain) was documented in a study of blood T cell repertoires in COVID-19. Recruits, aged about 18 to 90 years, lived in 25 or so US areas. Sequencing used immunoSEQ multiplex PCR; TCRdb keeps in-frame clones, though not all of them. The sample holds approximately 170,000 clones; less than 90% are singletons and the top ten take nearly 8%. The CDR3 has 16 residues. The V and J ends lost 3 bases and 7 bases, in that order; junction bases with no gene match: 11. The germline gives CDR1 LGHNA, CDR2 YSLEER. The V gene is TRBV4-3, the J gene TRBJ2-1, with 8 bases fitting TRBD1. The sequence came from a woman aged 45 to 65 who had recovered from COVID-19. Sample: PBMCs or T cells enriched from blood (not recorded which). CDR3 DNA sequence: TGCGCCAGCAGCCATATCGACAGGGGTGTAATGAATGAGCAGTTCTTC. Translating it yields CASSHIDRGVMNEQFF.